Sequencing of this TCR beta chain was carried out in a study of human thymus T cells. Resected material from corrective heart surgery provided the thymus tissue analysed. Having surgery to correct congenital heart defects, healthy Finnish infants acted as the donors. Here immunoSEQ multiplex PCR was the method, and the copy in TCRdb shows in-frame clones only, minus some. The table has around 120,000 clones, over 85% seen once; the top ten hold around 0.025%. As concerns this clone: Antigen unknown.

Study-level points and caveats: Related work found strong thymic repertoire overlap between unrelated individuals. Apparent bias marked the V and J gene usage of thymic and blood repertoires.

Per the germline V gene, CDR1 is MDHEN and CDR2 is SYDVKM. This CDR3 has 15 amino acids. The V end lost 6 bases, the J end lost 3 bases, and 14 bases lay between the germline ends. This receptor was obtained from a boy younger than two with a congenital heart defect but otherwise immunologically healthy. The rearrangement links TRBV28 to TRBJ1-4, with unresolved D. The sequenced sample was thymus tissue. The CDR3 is CASRGKGTSNEKLFF. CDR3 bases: TGTGCCAGCAGGGGGAAGGGTACTTCTAATGAAAAACTGTTTTTT.